This TCR beta chain was identified in a study of vaccination and CD4 T cells after COVID-19 (dated 2022 in TCRdb). Notes on the research overall: Convalescent patients had a positive SARS-CoV-2 result on nasal swab PCR, and of these patients, some 10 had mild disease and one had severe disease. In the convalescent cohort there were six males and four females, among whom were two Hispanic individuals, seven Caucasians, two Asians and one multiracial person. Participants got two doses of the Pfizer-BioNTech BNT162b2 vaccine (n=8) or two doses of the Moderna mRNA-1273 vaccine (n=2). Post-COVID blood samples were collected from convalescent patients a median of approximately 93 days after diagnosis, with a range of roughly 30 to 161 days. Post-vaccine blood samples were taken a median of about 72 days after the second vaccine dose, with a range of 14 to 241 days. For stimulating the cultures, overlapping spike peptide pools were used, derived from SARS-CoV-2 as well as from the common cold coronaviruses HCoV-NL63, HCoV-OC43 and HCoV-229E. Control cultures used a CEFX viral epitope pool as positive control, an HIV-1 Nef peptide pool as negative control, or no peptide. In roughly 10 COVID-19 convalescent patients and several infection-naive healthy vaccine recipients, the spike-specific CD4+ TCR repertoire before mRNA vaccination was compared with the repertoire after mRNA vaccination.

This clonotype occurred once. Its target antigen remains unknown. No much larger clone exists at a distance of one base, and base qualities are not known. A lone read gives weak evidence. CDR3 length: 14 amino acids, cysteine to phenylalanine. The CDR3 DNA has 42 bases and is translated from base 1. Compared with germline, V lacks 6 bases and J lacks 6 bases; bases without a gene match: 5. Based on the germline V gene (reference sequence), the CDR1 and CDR2 sequences are DFQATT and SNEGSKA. To prepare the library, PCR was applied. TCR sequencing of DNA from cultured CD4+ T cells used the Oncomine TCR Beta short-read assay at the Johns Hopkins FTIC core. Genomic DNA was extracted from the cultured CD4+ T cells with the QIAamp micro DNA kit. Oncomine TCR Beta libraries made from cultured CD4+ T cells were pooled using unique dual indexes and sequenced on an Illumina iSeq 100. Regarding the original processing steps: Non-productive sequences were removed, and CDR3s not starting with C, not ending with F or W, or shorter than 7 amino acids were discarded. The MANAFEST web application was used to identify antigen-specific clonotypes by comparing peptide-stimulated wells against reference wells and other culture wells. Positive clones required FDR below 0.05, an odds ratio above 5, and productive frequency above 0.1% in at least two of three replicate wells. Clonotypes that were significantly expanded in both SARS-CoV-2 spike wells and at least one common cold coronavirus spike condition were defined as cross-reactive. Using R version 3.6.1, CDR3 homology was evaluated through Levenshtein distances (stringdist) along with unrooted phylogenetic trees (ape). TCRdb ran its own pipeline on the public reads, namely fastp trimming at Q25 and MiXCR clone calling, and kept in-frame beta chains. When rows share a CDR3 protein, they turn into one entry using the most common DNA and genes. The V and J calls follow TCRdb's processing rather than the paper's. The sample table lists 15,000 or so distinct CDR3 sequences, about 72% of them with a count of one. The top ten clonotypes cover less than 25% of the sample.

Interpreted using the paper, the treatment or condition label stands for: roughly 11-day PBMC culture with coronavirus spike peptide pools or control peptides (ViraFEST assay). The study used the ViraFEST assay, which expanded antigen-specific T cells with peptide pools and then identified expanded clonotypes by TCR sequencing. The convalescent patients' positive SARS-CoV-2 PCR tests were from March to December 2020, which was before the Alpha, Beta and Delta variants emerged in the United States. Some 2 million PBMCs per well were cultured in IMDM with roughly 5% human AB serum and roughly 9.3 IU/ml IL-2, plus 10 ug/ml peptide pools. On days 3 and 7, half of the culture medium was replaced with fresh IL-2-containing medium. CD4+ T cells were isolated after roughly nine days of culture through negative selection using the EasySep CD4+ T cell isolation kit. PBMCs were separated from whole blood using Ficoll-Paque Plus gradient centrifugation and then either used fresh or cryopreserved at -140C. In general, triplicate wells were set up for every culture condition.

The full study reports these points: In convalescent patients, a median roughly 85% of post-vaccine SARS-CoV-2-reactive clones were detected only after vaccination, suggesting vaccine-specific priming. An increase in the median number of SARS-CoV-2-reactive clonotypes from roughly 20 after infection to 38 after vaccination was observed, but the change was not found to be significant. In convalescent patients, nearly all vaccine-specific clones (304 of 307) were found to be mono-reactive for SARS-CoV-2 spike rather than cross-reactive with common cold coronaviruses. The study included relatively few convalescent patients and did not analyze early timepoints after natural infection.

The sample consisted of CD4+ T cells from blood, cultured in vitro. In this chain, TRBV20-1 is recombined with TRBJ2-2, with TRBD2 identical over 12 junction bases. This receptor was identified in a human donor who had recovered from COVID-19. The CDR3 loop reads CSARTSGTAGELFF. In nucleotides, the sequence is TGCAGTGCCAGGACTAGCGGGACTGCCGGGGAGCTGTTTTTT.